This T cell receptor beta chain was sequenced during a study of T cell responses to AZD1222 COVID-19 vaccine (dated by TCRdb to the early 2020s). Context from the whole study: A total of 230 or so trial participants underwent TCR sequencing, of whom about 200 received two doses of AZD1222 and about 25 received two doses of the MenACWY control vaccine. Trial participants were enrolled by age into subgroups of 18-55, 56-69 and 70-plus years, and about 150, 27 and 61 TCR-sequenced participants, respectively, were included in these subgroups.

Broader findings and caveats from the paper: CD4 TCRs associated with the vaccine covered the entire spike protein, and the dominant responses were in regions 160-218 and 743-854. The 56-69-year group was small, and its depth increase did not reach significance, likely because of low power. Only five to seven AZD1222 recipients were SARS-CoV-2 seropositive at baseline, limiting conclusions about previously exposed vaccinees. A significant rise in spike-specific TCR breadth and depth was observed after two AZD1222 doses relative to day 0 and relative to MenACWY recipients. Nearly half of unique spike-specific TCRs reportedly recognized epitopes outside regions mutated in the B.1.351 and B.1.1.7 variants. Participants were mostly white British and included more females than males, and it was suggested by the authors that clonal diversity may have been underestimated. Because no samples from the day 14 peak response were available, repertoires could be characterized only after the peak T cell response.

The CDR3 regions of human TCRbeta chains were subjected to immunosequencing. The original methods were these. Repertoire TCRs were checked for matches against a reference library of SARS-CoV-2-specific TCRs that had been generated using the MIRA antigen-specificity platform. Breadth was defined as the fraction of unique TCRs that were SARS-CoV-2-associated. Depth was defined as the fraction of total T cells that were SARS-CoV-2-associated. Each spike-specific TCR was assigned to its reactive spike region and to a CD4 or CD8 class using the MIRA data. Log10-transformed breadth and depth values were compared by one-way ANOVA with Sidak's multiple comparisons tests. TCRdb took this table from immuneACCESS and kept in-frame rearrangements with V and J called. Such tables lack part of the clones; where checked against another copy, unresolved V genes explain under half of the gap, and the rest is unexplained. V and J calls and clone size are given by that table; D and trimming were obtained from the DNA. The sample table records some 25,000 clones; about 88% of these occur just once. Almost 8% of the sample goes to the ten largest clones.

The time point label, as the study defines it: about 28 days (+/-7) after the second vaccine dose. AZD1222 recipients given second doses at about 4 weeks or at about 12 weeks were pooled, since spike-specific TCR depth and breadth were not found to differ between the two schedules. Vaccinee samples came from UK trials COV001 and COV002, including a single-blind randomized controlled phase 2/3 trial of AZD1222 (ChAdOx1 nCoV-19) in healthy adults. Trial participant PBMC samples were collected at day 0 and day 28 after the second dose for TCRbeta chain sequencing. A remark on this clone: No cognate antigen has been identified for it. No clone much larger than this one lies a single base away; base qualities are absent.

The sequence was obtained from an adult who received the AZD1222 COVID-19 vaccine. The sample here was peripheral blood, taken 28 days after the second AZD1222 dose.

The bases read TGTGCCAGTAGTATTGGACAGGACCTTGAAGCTTTCTTT. Translated, this gives CASSIGQDLEAFF. The sequence is built from TRBV19 and TRBJ1-1, with TRBD1 matching 7 junction bases. Reading the germline V gene (reference sequence) gives CDR1 LNHDA and CDR2 SQIVND. V ends up 3 bases short and J 7 bases short, with an unmatched junction base count of 5. Counted from cysteine to phenylalanine, this CDR3 has 13 amino acids. Solely the CDR3 DNA is kept, with 39 bases framed from the first base.